The next 19 T cell receptor beta chains were all read from a single sample in a study of T-cell memory formation after mild COVID-19. TCRdb ran MiXCR on the 5' RACE reads and lists one entry per CDR3 protein. The sample yields about 390,000 distinct CDR3 sequences, 21% seen once. Sequenced sample: PBMCs or a T cell subset sorted from them (not recorded which). All receptors derive from an adult woman who had mild COVID-19 (a few samples of this study predate the infection). Cell type and time point are not known.

Only a few counts were recorded for this clonotype. The chain combines TRBV10-3 with TRBJ1-5; no clear D. V dropped 6 bases and J dropped 0 bases, with 6 bases sitting between them. The germline V gene encodes CDR1 ENHRY and CDR2 SYGVKD. This CDR3 is built from 13 residues. For the CDR3, the DNA is TGTGCCATCAGGGGTTATAGCAATCAGCCCCAGCATTTT. Translating it yields CAIRGYSNQPQHF.

V is TRBV19 and J is TRBJ2-5; TRBD2 matches at 8 bases. The CDR3 contains 14 residues. Germline trimming cut 1 base from V and 3 bases from J; bases unmatched to any gene: 1. Germline lookup yields CDR1 LNHDA and CDR2 SQIVND (reference sequence). The CDR3 region has the DNA TGTGCCAGTAGTATAGCGGGGGGGAAAGAGACCCAGTACTTC. Translated, it gives CASSIAGGKETQYF.

This clonotype was found a few times. The chain carries TRBV3-1 and TRBJ1-5; 9 nucleotides match TRBD1. This CDR3 is 14 amino acids long. V was clipped by 2 bases and J by 5 bases; unmatched bases: 1. The V gene's germline CDR1 is LGHDT and CDR2 YNNKEL (reference sequence). CDR3 residues: CASSQRTGDQPQHF. The CDR3 region has the DNA TGTGCCAGCAGCCAACGGACAGGGGATCAGCCCCAGCATTTT.

This chain links TRBV6-5 with TRBJ2-7, with D hard to call. CDR1 and CDR2 (germline): MNHEY, SVGAGI. There are 14 residues in the CDR3. V dropped 5 bases and J dropped 6 bases, with 17 bases sitting between them. The CDR3 nucleotides are TGTGCCAGCAGTCTTAGACTCCTTTGCTGCGAGCAGTACTTC. This codes for CASSLRLLCCEQYF.

V is TRBV20-1 and J is TRBJ2-7, with D maybe TRBD2 (5 bases). CDR3 length equals 12 residues. The ends were cut back, 3 bases at V and 1 base at J, with 7 bases in the middle. Germline-derived CDR1 and CDR2 are DFQATT and SNEGSKA (reference sequence). The DNA for the CDR3 is TGCAGTGCTAGCGGGATGTCCTACGAGCAGTACTTC. This codes for CSASGMSYEQYF.

The chain couples TRBV7-9 to TRBJ2-7; a possible D gene is TRBD1 (5 bases). The V end was cut by 5 bases, the J end by 4 bases, with 24 bases between. CDR3 length equals 17 residues. The germline gives CDR1 SEHNR, CDR2 FQNEAQ (reference sequence). CDR3: CASSPVLSREKAYEQYF. Written as DNA, the CDR3 is TGTGCCAGCAGCCCCGTACTCAGCAGGGAAAAAGCATACGAGCAGTACTTC. The complete variable domain, with remaining parts taken from reference TRBV7-9 and TRBJ2-7, reads DTGVSQNPRHKITKRGQNVTFRCDPISEHNRLYWYRQTLGQGPEFLTYFQNEAQLEKSRLLSDRFSAERPKGSFSTLEIQRTEQGDSAMYLCASSPVLSREKAYEQYFGPGTRLTVT.

This clonotype came up many times. V usage is TRBV12-3 or TRBV12-4 and J usage is TRBJ1-6; D is ambiguous. The CDR3 consists of 13 residues. V was cut by 7 bases and J by 9 bases, with 13 bases left in between. DNA of the CDR3: TGTGCCAGCATCGAGGGAGCAGGTTCACCCCTCCACTTT. Translating it yields CASIEGAGSPLHF.

The sample holds a few counts of this clonotype. The CDR3 DNA reads TGTGCTAGTGTCAGCGCCCGGGACAGCTCCTACAATGAGCAGTTCTTC. Its protein product is CASVSARDSSYNEQFF. V gene TRBV12-5 combines with J gene TRBJ2-1; 7 nucleotides line up with TRBD1. The CDR3 is 16 residues long. V dropped 7 bases and J dropped 0; count of bases not matched to a gene: 9. Germline V lookup: CDR1 LGHNT, CDR2 FRNRAP.

This clonotype was picked up a small number of times. This sequence joins TRBV12-3 or TRBV12-4 and TRBJ2-7; D is unclear. CDR3 length: 13 amino acids. Between the trimmed V and J ends, which lost 3 bases and 5 bases, there was a span of 11 bases. The CDR3 DNA sequence: TGTGCCAGCAGTTTTGGGGATTCGGACGAGCAGTACTTC. Translated, it gives CASSFGDSDEQYF.

The chain recombines TRBV30 with TRBJ2-7, with D uncertain. Trimming took 1 base from V and 4 from J, leaving 8 bases between them. CDR3 length: 12 residues. Germline values: CDR1 GTSNPN, CDR2 SVGIG (reference sequence). DNA of the CDR3: TGTGCCTGGAGTGGGTCATTTTACGAGCAGTACTTC. Translation gives CAWSGSFYEQYF.

The chain combines TRBV27 with TRBJ1-6, with D possibly TRBD1 on 6 matching bases. V shed 5 bases and J shed 16 bases, with 15 bases lying between them. Germline V CDR1 and CDR2: MNHEY, SMNVEV (reference sequence). CDR3 length equals 12 residues. The CDR3 bases are TGTGCCAGCAGTCCCGACAGGATCGTTCTCCACTTT. Translating it yields CASSPDRIVLHF.

There are a few counts of this clonotype. V usage is TRBV7-9 and J usage is TRBJ2-7; no clear D. The CDR3 contains 15 residues. The V gene lost 6 bases and the J gene lost 0 bases, with 15 bases spanning the gap. Germline loops: CDR1 SEHNR, CDR2 FQNEAQ (reference sequence). CDR3: CASSSGPESSYEQYF. Here the CDR3 DNA reads TGTGCCAGCAGTTCAGGACCGGAGAGCTCCTACGAGCAGTACTTC.

This clonotype has just a few counts. This chain connects TRBV5-1 to TRBJ2-2; D not certain. CDR1 is SGHRS and CDR2 is YFSETQ in the germline V gene. Trimming took 2 bases from V and 6 from J, leaving 14 bases between them. The CDR3 spans 15 residues. In DNA form, the CDR3 reads TGCGCCAGCAGCTTCTCCGAAGTTTTGTCCGGGGAGCTGTTTTTT. It codes for CASSFSEVLSGELFF.

Written as DNA, the CDR3 is TGTGCCAGCAGTCCCCTCTATGAGCAGTTCTTC. It translates to CASSPLYEQFF. The rearrangement joins TRBV6-2 or TRBV6-3 to TRBJ2-1; D unresolved. Germline V gene data show CDR1 as MNHEY and CDR2 as SVGEGT. CDR3 length: 11 residues. Trimming took off 5 bases at V and 8 bases at J, with 7 bases between the two ends.

The gene calls are TRBV4-1 and TRBJ2-5; D not resolved. The germline V gene encodes CDR1 MGHRA and CDR2 YSYEKL. V was shortened by 3 bases and J by 5 bases, with 13 bases between the two germline ends. CDR3 length equals 14 residues. The CDR3 nucleotides are TGCGCCAGCAGCCAGGTAGTCCTACAGGAGACCCAGTACTTC. It encodes CASSQVVLQETQYF.

This clonotype was seen only a few times. The V and J genes are TRBV7-6 and TRBJ2-1; the match to TRBD2 covers 7 bases. Germline CDR1 reads SGHVS; CDR2 reads FNYEAQ. CDR3 size: 13 residues. V gave up 1 base and J gave up 8 bases; unmatched junction bases: 2. CDR3 in DNA: TGTGCCAGCAGCTTAGGGGAGGGATATGAGCAGTTCTTC. This encodes CASSLGEGYEQFF. Full variable domain (missing parts from reference TRBV7-6 and TRBJ2-1): GAGVSQSPRYKVTKRGQDVALRCDPISGHVSLYWYRQALGQGPEFLTYFNYEAQQDKSGLPNDRFSAERPEGSISTLTIQRTEQRDSAMYRCASSLGEGYEQFFGPGTRLTVL.

The sample holds a few counts of this clonotype. The chain has TRBV4-2 and TRBJ2-7, with D unclear. There are 16 residues in the CDR3. The V and J ends lost 0 bases and 0 bases respectively, with 12 bases between them. Germline V gives CDR1 LGHNA, CDR2 YNFKEQ. The CDR3 nucleotides read TGTGCCAGCAGCCAAGAGTGGCGAGACCTCTCCTACGAGCAGTACTTC. This translates into CASSQEWRDLSYEQYF.

This clonotype was detected only a few times. This chain joins TRBV12-5 and TRBJ2-1; 10 bases map to TRBD1. Germline V gives CDR1 LGHNT, CDR2 FRNRAP. The trim removed 0 bases at V and 4 bases at J, leaving 12 bases unmatched. The CDR3 extends over 19 amino acids. The CDR3 spells CASGLVNSLGTGEYNEQFF. DNA for the CDR3: TGTGCTAGTGGTTTGGTCAACTCTTTGGGGACAGGGGAGTACAATGAGCAGTTCTTC.

This clonotype was counted a few times. The V gene is TRBV7-2, the J gene TRBJ2-2, with TRBD2 as a possible D gene (7 bases). In germline, CDR1 is SGHTA, CDR2 FQGNSA. CDR3 length: 16 amino acids. Between the trimmed V and J ends, which lost 2 bases and 0 bases, there was a span of 10 bases. The CDR3 nucleotides are TGTGCCAGCAGCTTACGGGGGGCCACGAACACCGGGGAGCTGTTTTTT. This sequence encodes CASSLRGATNTGELFF. Supplemented by reference TRBV7-2 and TRBJ2-2, the full variable domain reads GAGVSQSPSNKVTEKGKDVELRCDPISGHTALYWYRQSLGQGLEFLIYFQGNSAPDKSGLPSDRFSAERTGGSVSTLTIQRTQQEDSAVYLCASSLRGATNTGELFFGEGSRLTVL.